These 28 T cell receptor beta chains originate from one sample sequenced in a study of shared clonotypes between healthy human individuals. Profiling relied on immunoSEQ multiplex PCR, and the TCRdb table lists in-frame clones only, not all of them. This table holds millions of clones, 85% to 95% found once. Sequenced material: naive CD4+ T cells sorted from blood. Subset here: CD45RA+ positively selected. These receptors were obtained from a man aged 18 to 30 in good health.

The gene calls are TRBV5-1 and TRBJ1-3; possible D gene TRBD1, 5 bases. V was cut by 4 bases and J by 4 bases, with 12 bases left in between. From germline, CDR1 is SGHRS and CDR2 YFSETQ. This CDR3 comprises 14 residues. In DNA, the CDR3 is TGCGCCAGCAGCCTAAGGGGACCGGGAAACACCATATATTTT. Protein sequence: CASSLRGPGNTIYF.

V gene TRBV5-6 combines with J gene TRBJ2-2; D unresolved. The CDR3 runs 14 residues. Per the germline V gene, CDR1 is SGHDT and CDR2 is YYEEEE. The V gene lost 0 bases and the J gene lost 7 bases, with 10 bases spanning the gap. The CDR3 here is CASSLEFKFGELFF. Here the CDR3 DNA reads TGTGCCAGCAGCTTGGAGTTTAAGTTCGGGGAGCTGTTTTTT.

The chain uses TRBV4-3 and TRBJ2-1; 8 nucleotides match TRBD1. Germline trimming cut 4 bases from V and 8 bases from J; bases unmatched to any gene: 4. CDR1 and CDR2 (germline): LGHNA, YSLEER. This CDR3 spans 13 amino acids. The CDR3, as DNA: TGCGCCAGCAGCCGACAGGGGAGTTATGAGCAGTTCTTC. This encodes CASSRQGSYEQFF.

The V and J genes are TRBV19 and TRBJ2-7, with 9 bases aligning to TRBD1. Germline V gene sequence: CDR1 LNHDA, CDR2 SQIVND (reference sequence). The J segment lost 0 bases and the V segment lost 4 bases, leaving 1 base of the junction unmatched. This CDR3 contains 14 residues. The CDR3 is CASSKQGASYEQYF. The CDR3 DNA follows: TGTGCCAGTAGTAAACAGGGGGCCTCCTACGAGCAGTACTTC.

The CDR3 reads CASSYMVGSGDNEQFF. CDR3 coding DNA: TGTGCCAGCAGTTACATGGTGGGTAGCGGAGACAATGAGCAGTTCTTC. The chain uses TRBV6-6 and TRBJ2-1, with D possibly TRBD2 on 6 matching bases. V was trimmed by 2 bases and J by 5 bases, leaving 16 bases between them. The length of the CDR3 is 16 residues. Germline V gene data show CDR1 as MNHNY and CDR2 as SVGAGI (reference sequence).

The chain carries TRBV4-3 and TRBJ2-1; tentatively, D is TRBD1 or TRBD2 (5 bases each). There are 16 residues in the CDR3. The germline gives CDR1 LGHNA, CDR2 YSLEER. The V end lost 1 base, the J end lost 1 base, and 11 bases lay between the germline ends. CDR3 amino acids: CASSQGVRGSYNEQFF. CDR3 nucleotide sequence: TGCGCCAGCAGCCAAGGAGTGAGGGGTTCCTACAATGAGCAGTTCTTC.

V gene TRBV29-1 combines with J gene TRBJ1-1; D ambiguous. The CDR3 totals 12 residues. V lost 7 bases, J lost 8 bases, and 17 bases lay in between. CDR1 is SQVTM, CDR2 ANQGSEA, per germline. In DNA form, the CDR3 reads TGCAGCGCCCAGTCCGGGCCGGGGGAAGCTTTCTTT. Translated: CSAQSGPGEAFF.

This chain links TRBV2 with TRBJ2-7, with TRBD1 as a possible D gene (7 bases). The V gene's germline CDR1 is SNHLY and CDR2 FYNNEI. The CDR3 consists of 14 residues. With 2 bases removed from V and 6 bases from J, the gap between germline ends came to 14 bases. For the CDR3, the DNA is TGTGCCAGCAGTGAACAGGGGGGCTCAGGCGAGCAGTACTTC. Translated: CASSEQGGSGEQYF.

The chain links TRBV9 to TRBJ2-2; tentatively, D is TRBD2 (6 bases). The germline V gene has CDR1 SGDLS and CDR2 YYNGEE. CDR3 size: 16 residues. The V gene lost 1 base and the J gene lost 7 bases, with 17 bases spanning the gap. The CDR3 nucleotides read TGTGCCAGCAGCGTATCGTCCCGGGGAGGCCTCGGGGAGCTGTTTTTT. This gives the protein CASSVSSRGGLGELFF.

The CDR3 region has the DNA TGCGCCAGCAGTGGTGACTCCGCATCGTTACCCCTCCACTTT. Translating gives CASSGDSASLPLHF. The chain combines TRBV10-1 with TRBJ1-6; D is ambiguous. Germline V gene sequence: CDR1 WNHNN, CDR2 SYGVQD (reference sequence). The CDR3 is 14 residues long. Deletions cut 4 bases from V and 12 bases from J, with 16 bases between.

The J gene is TRBJ1-2, the V gene TRBV28; D is undetermined. CDR3 size: 11 residues. Germline-derived CDR1 and CDR2 are MDHEN and SYDVKM. The CDR3 DNA reads as TGTGCAAGCGGATGGCTCGATGGCTACACCTTC. Its translation is CASGWLDGYTF.

The chain has TRBV20-1 and TRBJ2-5, with unresolved D. Germline values: CDR1 DFQATT, CDR2 SNEGSKA (reference sequence). The CDR3 is 11 residues long. V was trimmed by 8 bases and J by 5 bases, leaving 12 bases between them. The CDR3 loop reads CSPQVGETQYF. The CDR3 bases are TGCAGTCCACAAGTTGGCGAGACCCAGTACTTC.

The rearrangement joins TRBV27 to TRBJ2-5; D possibly corresponds to TRBD2 (6 bases). Germline V lookup: CDR1 MNHEY, CDR2 SMNVEV (reference sequence). Trimming cost V 0 bases and J 7 bases, with 15 bases left between them. There are 15 residues in the CDR3. The CDR3 nucleotides are TGTGCCAGCAGTTTATCGGGCGCGGGAAGGGGGACCCAGTACTTC. Residues: CASSLSGAGRGTQYF.

This chain connects TRBV18 to TRBJ2-5; TRBD2 is a possible D gene (6 bases). Germline-derived CDR1 and CDR2 are KGHSH and LQKENI. Trimming pared 4 bases from V and 5 bases from J, leaving 17 bases between. The CDR3 is made up of 15 amino acids. The DNA of the CDR3 is TGTGCCAGCTCACTATTCGGTGGAGGGGTGGAGACCCAGTACTTC. Translating gives CASSLFGGGVETQYF.

The J gene is TRBJ2-5, the V gene TRBV7-8; D is perhaps TRBD1 (6 bases). The length of the CDR3 is 14 residues. From germline, CDR1 is SGHVS and CDR2 FQNEAQ. V was cut by 0 bases and J by 9 bases, with 14 bases left in between. CDR3 DNA sequence: TGTGCCAGCAGCTTAGCGGGGGCGCCAGGGCCCCAGTACTTC. Its translation: CASSLAGAPGPQYF.

V usage is TRBV5-6 and J usage is TRBJ1-2, with D unresolved. The ends were cut back, 7 bases at V and 5 bases at J, with 18 bases in the middle. The CDR3 runs 14 residues. Germline V gene lookup returns CDR1 SGHDT and CDR2 YYEEEE. The CDR3 region has the DNA TGTGCCAGCCCGGGCGGGGTTAGGGCGTATGGCTACACCTTC. Its translation: CASPGGVRAYGYTF. The full variable domain, in which reference TRBV5-6 and TRBJ1-2 provide the parts outside the CDR3, is DAGVTQSPTHLIKTRGQQVTLRCSPKSGHDTVSWYQQALGQGPQFIFQYYEEEERQRGNFPDRFSGHQFPNYSSELNVNALLLGDSALYLCASPGGVRAYGYTFGSGTRLTVV.

This clone was recorded only once. The chain uses TRBV4-1 and TRBJ1-4, with D unresolved. The CDR3 has 16 amino acids. CDR1 is MGHRA, CDR2 YSYEKL, per germline. Deletions cut 0 bases from V and 4 bases from J, with 12 bases between. In DNA, the CDR3 is TGCGCCAGCAGCCAAGATCCCCAACAGTTTAATGAAAAACTGTTTTTT. Protein: CASSQDPQQFNEKLFF.

The rearrangement uses TRBV10-3 and TRBJ1-1; possible D gene TRBD1, 6 bases. Germline lookup yields CDR1 ENHRY and CDR2 SYGVKD. Trimming took off 2 bases at V and 1 base at J, with 11 bases between the two ends. This CDR3 has 15 residues. The CDR3 spells CAISERRDKNTEAFF. The CDR3, as DNA: TGTGCCATCAGTGAGAGGCGGGACAAGAACACTGAAGCTTTCTTT.

CDR3 amino acids: CASSPLDSGELFF. Written as DNA, the CDR3 is TGTGCCAGCTCACCTCTGGACTCCGGGGAGCTGTTTTTT. The chain combines TRBV18 with TRBJ2-2; D is possibly TRBD2 (5 bases). The CDR3 contains 13 residues. The V and J ends lost 3 bases and 6 bases respectively, with 8 bases between them. The germline gives CDR1 KGHSH, CDR2 LQKENI.

The rearrangement joins TRBV30 to TRBJ1-3; a possible D gene is TRBD1 (6 bases). Between the trimmed V and J ends, which lost 2 bases and 4 bases, there was a span of 9 bases. The CDR3 covers 13 residues. The germline CDR1 and CDR2 sequences are GTSNPN and SVGIG (reference sequence). The CDR3: CAWSIGGGNTIYF. DNA of the CDR3: TGTGCCTGGAGTATAGGGGGGGGAAACACCATATATTTT.

The chain uses TRBV7-9 and TRBJ2-2, with D possibly called TRBD1 or TRBD2 (5 bases each). The CDR3 extends over 16 amino acids. Germline-derived CDR1 and CDR2 are SEHNR and FQNEAQ (reference sequence). Trimming shortened V by 9 bases and J by 1 base, and 18 bases separated the two germline ends. For the CDR3, the DNA is TGTGCCAGTATCCGAGCCTCTGGGGGGAACACCGGGGAGCTGTTTTTT. It is translated as CASIRASGGNTGELFF.

The chain combines TRBV7-3 with TRBJ2-7; no firm D call. The CDR3 totals 13 residues. Trimming removed 1 base at V and 4 bases at J, with 8 bases between. Germline loops: CDR1 SGHTA, CDR2 FQGTGA. The CDR3 spells CASSLNWGYEQYF. CDR3 DNA: TGTGCCAGCAGCTTAAATTGGGGATACGAGCAGTACTTC.

This rearrangement joins TRBV5-1 to TRBJ1-6; 9 bases are shared with TRBD1. V lost 0 bases and J lost 7; bases outside the gene matches: 11. The germline V gene encodes CDR1 SGHRS and CDR2 YFSETQ. The CDR3 extends over 18 amino acids. In DNA, the CDR3 is TGCGCCAGCAGCTTGGCGTATCAAAACAGGGGGCAGAATTCACCCCTCCACTTT. Its protein is CASSLAYQNRGQNSPLHF.

J is TRBJ2-3 and V is TRBV7-9, with a tentative D call TRBD1 (5 bases). V dropped 6 bases and J dropped 2 bases, with 15 bases sitting between them. This CDR3 spans 15 amino acids. The germline gives CDR1 SEHNR, CDR2 FQNEAQ (reference sequence). Here the CDR3 reads CASSIHQGNTDTQYF. Here the CDR3 DNA reads TGTGCCAGCAGTATTCACCAGGGCAACACAGATACGCAGTATTTT.

The chain combines TRBV7-6 with TRBJ2-5; D is perhaps TRBD1 (6 bases). Trimming stripped 5 bases from V and 4 bases from J, with 23 bases between. The CDR3 consists of 17 residues. In germline, CDR1 is SGHVS, CDR2 FNYEAQ. Written as DNA, the CDR3 is TGTGCCAGCAGCGCCTCGCCGGCAGGGGTGAGGGGAGAGACCCAGTACTTC. It yields the protein CASSASPAGVRGETQYF.

The CDR3 sequence: CASSRGTSGSSNEQYF. The CDR3 nucleotides are TGTGCCAGCAGCCGTGGAACTAGCGGGAGTAGCAACGAGCAGTACTTC. This chain connects TRBV5-4 to TRBJ2-7, with TRBD2 identical over 11 bases. The CDR3 covers 16 residues. Germline V gene sequence: CDR1 SGHNT, CDR2 YYREEE (reference sequence). V was pared by 4 bases and J by 5 bases, with 11 bases of the junction left unmatched. The full variable domain, in which reference TRBV5-4 and TRBJ2-7 provide the parts outside the CDR3, is ETGVTQSPTHLIKTRGQQVTLRCSSQSGHNTVSWYQQALGQGPQFIFQYYREEENGRGNFPPRFSGLQFPNYSSELNVNALELDDSALYLCASSRGTSGSSNEQYFGPGTRLTVT.

The CDR3 sequence: CAWSKGAGANVLTF. CDR3 nucleotide sequence: TGTGCCTGGAGTAAGGGGGCTGGGGCCAACGTCCTGACTTTC. The rearrangement links TRBV30 to TRBJ2-6; TRBD1 might be the D (6 bases). From germline, CDR1 is GTSNPN and CDR2 SVGIG (reference sequence). The ends were cut back, 2 bases at V and 2 bases at J, with 7 bases in the middle. The CDR3 spans 14 residues.

J is TRBJ2-6 and V is TRBV6-1; no clear D gene. Germline V CDR1 and CDR2: MNHNS, SASEGT. V dropped 4 bases and J dropped 0 bases, with 4 bases sitting between them. This CDR3 has 14 amino acids. The CDR3 reads CASSATSGANVLTF. CDR3 DNA sequence: TGTGCCAGCAGTGCGACCTCTGGGGCCAACGTCCTGACTTTC.